This T cell receptor (beta chain) was identified in a study of T cells in Graves' hyperthyroidism and ophthalmopathy. It was RNA transcripts that yielded the amplified TCR beta CDR3 regions. The TCR CDR3 was amplified in a first-round RT-PCR using the HTBI primer set. In TCRdb, the multiplex PCR reads were re-called with MiXCR into one record per CDR3 protein. The repertoire includes a few hundred thousand distinct CDR3 sequences, around 45% of them detected once, and around 8% sits in the top ten. Germline lookup yields CDR1 SQVTM and CDR2 ANQGSEA. Trimming stripped 0 bases from V and 0 bases from J, with 20 bases between. The CDR3 runs to 18 residues.

The TCR sequence derives from a woman in her late teens or twenties with Graves' hyperthyroidism. The gene calls are TRBV29-1 and TRBJ1-2, with D possibly TRBD1 on 5 matching bases. What was sequenced was peripheral blood or thyroid tissue (not recorded which). CDR3 in DNA: TGCAGCGTTGAAGACCTGGGGGGACCTCTGGGTCCTAACTATGGCTACACCTTC. Its protein product is CSVEDLGGPLGPNYGYTF.